Each of the 25 T cell receptor beta chains below was sequenced from the same sample in a study of blood T cell repertoires in COVID-19. Data came from immunoSEQ multiplex PCR; TCRdb stores just in-frame clones and leaves some out. The sample carries approximately 160,000 clones, about 86% recorded once. The sequenced material came from peripheral blood. The receptors stem from a woman aged 80 or over with acute or convalescent COVID-19.

The chain recombines TRBV11-2 with TRBJ1-1; D unresolved. The V end was cut by 7 bases, the J end by 3 bases, with 6 bases between. There are 11 residues in the CDR3. CDR1 and CDR2 from the germline V gene are SGHAT and FQNNGV. The CDR3, as DNA: TGTGCCAGCAACGGTTACACTGAAGCTTTCTTT. Residues: CASNGYTEAFF.

The J gene is TRBJ2-5, the V gene TRBV10-3, with 9 positions matching TRBD2. The trim removed 4 bases at V and 0 bases at J, leaving 0 bases unmatched. Looked up from germline, CDR1 is ENHRY and CDR2 is SYGVKD. The CDR3 totals 14 residues. The CDR3 DNA follows: TGTGCCATCAGTGGGACTAGCGACCAAGAGACCCAGTACTTC. Translating it yields CAISGTSDQETQYF.

V and J are TRBV2 and TRBJ2-5, with a possible D match to TRBD1 (5 bases). The CDR3 is 14 amino acids. Germline V lookup: CDR1 SNHLY, CDR2 FYNNEI. V was shortened by 4 bases and J by 5 bases, with 14 bases between the two germline ends. CDR3 loop: CASSVVQGGETQYF. CDR3 in DNA: TGTGCCAGCAGTGTTGTGCAGGGTGGGGAGACCCAGTACTTC.

The V call is TRBV9, the J call TRBJ2-2; D is uncertain. CDR3 length: 14 residues. Trimming removed 2 bases from V and 1 base from J, with 6 bases in between. Germline V gene lookup returns CDR1 SGDLS and CDR2 YYNGEE. The CDR3 here is CASSVNGNTGELFF. CDR3 sequence (DNA): TGTGCCAGCAGCGTGAACGGGAACACCGGGGAGCTGTTTTTT. The full variable domain, its missing parts supplied by reference TRBV9 and TRBJ2-2, is DSGVTQTPKHLITATGQRVTLRCSPRSGDLSVYWYQQSLDQGLQFLIQYYNGEERAKGNILERFSAQQFPDLHSELNLSSLELGDSALYFCASSVNGNTGELFFGEGSRLTVL.

This chain uses TRBV18 with TRBJ2-2; D is unresolved. The V end was cut by 0 bases, the J end by 4 bases, with 3 bases between. The CDR3 has 13 residues. Germline V gives CDR1 KGHSH, CDR2 LQKENI. The CDR3 bases are TGTGCCAGCTCACCACCGAGCACCGGGGAGCTGTTTTTT. It codes for CASSPPSTGELFF.

This chain uses TRBV11-2 with TRBJ2-2; 8 bases agree with TRBD2. The V and J ends lost 5 bases and 4 bases, in that order; junction bases with no gene match: 9. In germline, CDR1 is SGHAT, CDR2 FQNNGV. This CDR3 contains 16 residues. This chain's CDR3 is CASSAPSGGFTGELFF. DNA for the CDR3: TGTGCCAGCAGCGCCCCGAGCGGGGGATTCACCGGGGAGCTGTTTTTT.

This chain links TRBV10-2 with TRBJ2-7; a possible D gene is TRBD2 (6 bases). The V end was cut by 7 bases, the J end by 1 base, with 8 bases between. The CDR3 is 12 amino acids. Germline loops: CDR1 WSHSY, CDR2 SAAADI. The CDR3 DNA reads TGCGCCAGCACTAGCGAATCCTACGAGCAGTACTTC. It is translated as CASTSESYEQYF.

The gene calls are TRBV10-3 and TRBJ1-6, with D uncertain. With 2 bases removed from V and 9 bases from J, the gap between germline ends came to 11 bases. Germline V lookup: CDR1 ENHRY, CDR2 SYGVKD. CDR3 length: 14 residues. CDR3 bases: TGTGCCATCAGTGAGGAGAGAACCGGTTCACCCCTCCACTTT. Translation: CAISEERTGSPLHF.

CDR3 sequence (DNA): TGTGCCAGCAGTTCCACCGGGACAGGGAACACTGAAGCTTTCTTT. Translated, it gives CASSSTGTGNTEAFF. The V and J genes are TRBV6-5 and TRBJ1-1; 8 bases fit TRBD1. V was clipped by 4 bases and J by 1 base; unmatched bases: 5. The CDR3 runs 15 residues. Germline CDR1 is MNHEY and CDR2 is SVGAGI.

The chain links TRBV29-1 to TRBJ1-4, with TRBD1 as a possible D gene (6 bases). CDR1 is SQVTM and CDR2 is ANQGSEA in the germline V gene. This CDR3 comprises 14 residues. Between the trimmed V and J ends, which lost 6 bases and 0 bases, there was a span of 11 bases. This CDR3 reads CSVSQGTTNEKLFF. The DNA of the CDR3 is TGCAGCGTGTCACAGGGAACAACTAATGAAAAACTGTTTTTT.

The rearrangement joins TRBV11-3 to TRBJ1-1; D uncertain. The CDR3 covers 15 residues. V was shortened by 1 base and J by 3 bases, with 12 bases between the two germline ends. Per germline, CDR1 SGHNT and CDR2 YENEEA. The chain's CDR3 is CASSLGGLGDTEAFF. In DNA form, the CDR3 reads TGTGCCAGCAGCTTAGGCGGCCTGGGAGACACTGAAGCTTTCTTT.

The chain recombines TRBV30 with TRBJ1-1; D might be TRBD1 (5 bases). CDR1 is GTSNPN and CDR2 is SVGIG in the germline V gene (reference sequence). Between the trimmed V and J ends, which lost 3 bases and 5 bases, there was a span of 19 bases. The CDR3 is 15 residues long. DNA of the CDR3: TGTGCCTGGAGGGACGGGCCGGCAGGGCGGACTGAAGCTTTCTTT. As protein: CAWRDGPAGRTEAFF.

The gene calls are TRBV2 and TRBJ2-7, with a weak D call TRBD1 (5 bases). The CDR3 is 12 residues long. Germline CDR1 is SNHLY and CDR2 is FYNNEI. V lost 8 bases and J 4 bases, leaving 12 bases between the germline ends. The CDR3 here is CASSRELYEQYF. CDR3 nucleotides: TGTGCCAGCTCCAGGGAATTATACGAGCAGTACTTC.

The V gene is TRBV9, the J gene TRBJ1-5; a possible D gene is TRBD1 (5 bases). Germline V CDR1 and CDR2: SGDLS, YYNGEE. The CDR3 is 15 residues long. Trimming took 4 bases from V and 3 from J, leaving 14 bases between them. The CDR3 region has the DNA TGTGCCAGCAGCATTTCCGGGACTCTCAATCAGCCCCAGCATTTT. Its protein is CASSISGTLNQPQHF. Full variable domain (remainder filled in from reference TRBV9 and TRBJ1-5): DSGVTQTPKHLITATGQRVTLRCSPRSGDLSVYWYQQSLDQGLQFLIQYYNGEERAKGNILERFSAQQFPDLHSELNLSSLELGDSALYFCASSISGTLNQPQHFGDGTRLSIL.

This rearrangement joins TRBV29-1 to TRBJ2-3, with 7 nucleotides matching TRBD1. CDR1 SQVTM and CDR2 ANQGSEA come from the germline V gene. The CDR3 sequence is 15 residues long. Unmatched junction bases numbered 8, after V lost 5 bases and J lost 0 bases. The CDR3 sequence: CSVFRQGQSTDTQYF. The CDR3 nucleotides are TGCAGCGTTTTTCGACAGGGTCAAAGCACAGATACGCAGTATTTT.

This clone was seen a few times. V is TRBV4-3 and J is TRBJ2-5, with 7 bases lining up with TRBD2. Trimming at V came to 4 bases and at J to 4 bases, leaving 9 bases not matched to a gene. The CDR3 consists of 15 residues. Per the germline V gene, CDR1 is LGHNA and CDR2 is YSLEER. This chain's CDR3 is CASSRSGVLGETQYF. The CDR3 nucleotides are TGCGCCAGCAGCCGCAGCGGGGTCCTTGGAGAGACCCAGTACTTC.

This chain joins TRBV5-1 and TRBJ1-3; no firm D call. V lost 0 bases to trimming and J lost 0 bases, with 4 bases between them. The germline V gene encodes CDR1 SGHRS and CDR2 YFSETQ. This CDR3 region has 14 residues. CDR3 amino acids: CASSLGSSGNTIYF. Here the CDR3 DNA reads TGCGCCAGCAGCTTGGGGAGCTCTGGAAACACCATATATTTT.

This clone was seen once. The V and J genes are TRBV7-3 and TRBJ2-3; TRBD2 aligns across 15 bases. This CDR3 has 17 amino acids. Germline V gene sequence: CDR1 SGHTA, CDR2 FQGTGA. V shed 5 bases and J 5 bases; nucleotides not matched to a gene: 8. The CDR3 protein is CASSPRTSGGGIDTQYF. The CDR3 nucleotides read TGTGCCAGCAGCCCCCGGACTAGCGGGGGGGGCATAGATACGCAGTATTTT.

This clone was detected ten times or more. V usage is TRBV28 and J usage is TRBJ2-3, with D maybe TRBD1 (6 bases). V was cut by 5 bases and J by 4 bases, with 19 bases left in between. The CDR3 is 16 amino acids. Per the germline V gene, CDR1 is MDHEN and CDR2 is SYDVKM. CDR3 coding DNA: TGTGCCAGCAGTGCCCAGACAGGCCGGGCCGCAGATACGCAGTATTTT. Its translation is CASSAQTGRAADTQYF.

A single count supports this clone. The chain uses TRBV30 and TRBJ2-6; unclear D gene. Germline CDR1 and CDR2: GTSNPN and SVGIG (reference sequence). CDR3 size: 14 residues. The ends were cut back, 1 base at V and 1 base at J, with 5 bases in the middle. The CDR3 region is CAWSAGSGANVLTF. DNA for the CDR3: TGTGCCTGGAGTGCCGGTTCTGGGGCCAACGTCCTGACTTTC. Full variable domain (outside the CDR3, taken from reference TRBV30 and TRBJ2-6): SQTIHQWPATLVQPVGSPLSLECTVEGTSNPNLYWYRQAAGRGLQLLFYSVGIGQISSEVPQNLSASRPQDRQFILSSKKLLLSDSGFYLCAWSAGSGANVLTFGAGSRLTVL.

The V gene is TRBV4-1, the J gene TRBJ2-1, with TRBD1 as a possible D gene (6 bases). The germline gives CDR1 MGHRA, CDR2 YSYEKL. Deletions cut 4 bases from V and 4 bases from J, with 20 bases between. The CDR3 extends over 17 amino acids. CDR3 DNA: TGCGCCAGCAGCCGGGGCGTGAGACAGGTTTCTTACAATGAGCAGTTCTTC. This encodes CASSRGVRQVSYNEQFF.

The rearrangement uses TRBV19 and TRBJ2-1; 7 bases are a match to TRBD2. This CDR3 is 12 amino acids long. The V gene's germline CDR1 is LNHDA and CDR2 SQIVND (reference sequence). The junction had 4 bases not matched to a gene; V was cut back by 7 bases and J by 7 bases. The CDR3 sequence: CASTSGGNEQFF. The CDR3 DNA reads TGTGCCAGTACCTCGGGGGGAAATGAGCAGTTCTTC.

The V call is TRBV6-1, the J call TRBJ1-1; D is uncertain. Germline V CDR1 and CDR2: MNHNS, SASEGT. V lost 3 bases and J lost 3, with 11 bases in between. The CDR3 has 14 residues. Here the CDR3 reads CASSDNGLYTEAFF. The CDR3 DNA reads TGTGCCAGCAGTGATAATGGGCTTTACACTGAAGCTTTCTTT.

CDR3 amino acids: CASSLGGLLAGDYNEQFF. Here the CDR3 DNA reads TGTGCCAGCAGCTTAGGGGGCCTTCTAGCGGGAGACTACAATGAGCAGTTCTTC. The chain links TRBV7-6 to TRBJ2-1; 10 bases line up with TRBD2. Trimming at V came to 1 base and at J to 3 bases, leaving 9 bases not matched to a gene. There are 18 residues in the CDR3. CDR1 is SGHVS and CDR2 is FNYEAQ in the germline V gene. The whole variable domain, filled in from reference TRBV7-6 and TRBJ2-1, reads GAGVSQSPRYKVTKRGQDVALRCDPISGHVSLYWYRQALGQGPEFLTYFNYEAQQDKSGLPNDRFSAERPEGSISTLTIQRTEQRDSAMYRCASSLGGLLAGDYNEQFFGPGTRLTVL.

The chain couples TRBV5-1 to TRBJ1-2, with 8 positions matching TRBD1. Germline V gives CDR1 SGHRS, CDR2 YFSETQ. This CDR3 comprises 14 residues. With V trimmed by 4 bases and J by 3 bases, 5 bases remained unmatched. For the CDR3, the DNA is TGCGCCAGCAGCCCCCAGGGGGCGTACTATGGCTACACCTTC. Protein sequence: CASSPQGAYYGYTF.